Each of the 28 T cell receptor beta chains below was sequenced from the same sample in a study of T cells in Graves' hyperthyroidism and ophthalmopathy. Amplified TCR beta CDR3 regions came from RNA transcripts. HTBI primers were employed in a first-round RT-PCR of the TCR CDR3. TCRdb reprocessed the multiplex PCR reads with MiXCR, giving one entry per CDR3 protein. The sample shows about 400,000 distinct CDR3 sequences, roughly 15% of them seen only once. Sequencing was performed on blood. The receptors derive from a young woman with Graves' hyperthyroidism.

This chain joins TRBV5-6 and TRBJ2-7; D is undetermined. CDR1 and CDR2 from the germline V gene are SGHDT and YYEEEE. The V gene lost 0 bases and the J gene lost 0 bases, with 10 bases spanning the gap. The CDR3 consists of 15 residues. In nucleotides, the CDR3 is TGTGCCAGCAGCTTGGGGCGCTTACTCTCCTACGAGCAGTACTTC. Translation: CASSLGRLLSYEQYF.

In this sample, this clonotype turned up many times. The rearrangement joins TRBV27 to TRBJ2-3; no clear D gene. CDR1 and CDR2 (germline): MNHEY, SMNVEV (reference sequence). V gave up 7 bases and J gave up 2 bases, with 16 bases separating them. This CDR3 comprises 15 residues. The CDR3 sequence: CASMVNSRFTDTQYF. Here the CDR3 DNA reads TGTGCCAGCATGGTGAATAGCCGTTTCACAGATACGCAGTATTTT.

The chain links TRBV5-1 to TRBJ1-6; D unclear. V was shortened by 1 base and J by 10 bases, with 12 bases between the two germline ends. Germline loops: CDR1 SGHRS, CDR2 YFSETQ. The CDR3 consists of 14 residues. The CDR3 region has the DNA TGCGCCAGCAGCTTGTCGCCGCGTTCGTCACCCCTCCACTTT. It encodes CASSLSPRSSPLHF.

This clonotype showed up many times. This chain uses TRBV28 with TRBJ2-4; no definite D call. V lost 8 bases and J 4 bases, leaving 12 bases between the germline ends. The length of the CDR3 is 13 residues. The germline CDR1 and CDR2 sequences are MDHEN and SYDVKM. DNA for the CDR3: TGTGCCAGCTCGATAGGCCAGAAAAACATTCAGTACTTC. The encoded protein is CASSIGQKNIQYF.

This clonotype was recorded many times. The V gene is TRBV28, the J gene TRBJ1-2; 8 nucleotides match TRBD1. The trim removed 8 bases at V and 3 bases at J, leaving 8 bases unmatched. The CDR3 sequence is 14 residues long. Germline assignment: CDR1 MDHEN and CDR2 SYDVKM. CDR3 sequence reads: CASSEGQGDYGYTF. The CDR3 coding sequence is TGTGCCAGCTCGGAAGGACAGGGAGACTATGGCTACACCTTC.

This clonotype has ten or more counts. The chain employs TRBV3-1 and TRBJ1-2, with TRBD1 matching 7 bases. The CDR3 consists of 14 residues. Trimming cost V 0 bases and J 10 bases; bases outside gene matches: 8. Germline CDR1 reads LGHDT; CDR2 reads YNNKEL (reference sequence). CDR3 loop: CASSQDDRTGDYTF. The CDR3 DNA is TGTGCCAGCAGCCAAGATGATAGAACAGGGGACTACACCTTC. The complete variable domain, with remaining parts taken from reference TRBV3-1 and TRBJ1-2, reads DTAVSQTPKYLVTQMGNDKSIKCEQNLGHDTMYWYKQDSKKFLKIMFSYNNKELIINETVPNRFSPKSPDKAHLNLHINSLELGDSAVYFCASSQDDRTGDYTFGSGTRLTVV.

This clonotype was counted between two and nine times. The CDR3 protein is CASSQEAGRDSTEAFF. Written as DNA, the CDR3 is TGCGCCAGCAGCCAAGAGGCAGGCCGGGACAGCACTGAAGCTTTCTTT. The chain carries TRBV4-1 and TRBJ1-1; 7 bases fit TRBD1. J gave up 4 bases and V 0 bases, and 8 bases lay outside the gene matches. Germline CDR1 MGHRA, CDR2 YSYEKL. The CDR3 covers 16 residues.

Concerning this clonotype itself: Given a much more abundant clone one base away, this may be a read error. This chain links TRBV5-1 with TRBJ2-5; 11 bases fit TRBD2. The CDR3 contains 15 residues. Germline-derived CDR1 and CDR2 are SGHRS and YFSETQ. Trimming removed 7 bases from V and 3 bases from J; junction bases left unmatched: 8. The CDR3 DNA follows: TGCGCCAGCGGCTCCTTAGCGGGAGGGGAAGAGACCCAGTACTTC. It is translated as CASGSLAGGEETQYF. The whole variable domain, remainder taken from reference TRBV5-1 and TRBJ2-5, is KAGVTQTPRYLIKTRGQQVTLSCSPISGHRSVSWYQQTPGQGLQFLFEYFSETQRNKGNFPGRFSGRQFSNSRSEMNVSTLELGDSALYLCASGSLAGGEETQYFGPGTRLLVL.

This clonotype was picked up many times. The chain couples TRBV19 to TRBJ1-2; TRBD1 might be the D (6 bases). The V end was cut by 0 bases, the J end by 4 bases, with 9 bases between. This CDR3 spans 14 amino acids. Germline loops: CDR1 LNHDA, CDR2 SQIVND (reference sequence). CDR3 loop: CASSIDGQSYGYTF. CDR3 bases: TGTGCCAGTAGTATAGACGGACAGAGCTATGGCTACACCTTC. Variable domain in full (rest from reference TRBV19 and TRBJ1-2): DGGITQSPKYLFRKEGQNVTLSCEQNLNHDAMYWYRQDPGQGLRLIYYSQIVNDFQKGDIAEGYSVSREKKESFPLTVTSAQKNPTAFYLCASSIDGQSYGYTFGSGTRLTVV.

This clonotype was counted ten times or more. This sequence joins TRBV28 and TRBJ1-2; D unclear. The CDR3 contains 12 residues. Germline-derived CDR1 and CDR2 are MDHEN and SYDVKM. V lost 3 bases and J 8 bases, leaving 10 bases between the germline ends. This CDR3 reads CASSLRFRGYTF. DNA of the CDR3: TGTGCCAGCAGTTTGAGGTTCCGGGGCTACACCTTC.

About this clonotype itself: The junction shows a germline mismatch at one end, possibly a read error. The chain employs TRBV10-2 and TRBJ2-2; D perhaps matches TRBD2 (6 bases). The CDR3 is made up of 13 amino acids. Germline-derived CDR1 and CDR2 are WSHSY and SAAADI. CDR3 sequence (DNA): TGCGTCAGCAGAGGAGGGTTCACCGGGGAGCTGTTTTTT. Amino acids: CVSRGGFTGELFF.

In this sample, this clonotype turned up many times. V and J are TRBV20-1 and TRBJ2-7; perhaps TRBD1 as D (6 bases). Per germline, CDR1 DFQATT and CDR2 SNEGSKA (reference sequence). Trimming stripped 6 bases from V and 2 bases from J, with 17 bases between. The CDR3 extends over 14 amino acids. CDR3 amino acids: CSALRDTRAYEQYF. CDR3 bases: TGCAGTGCGCTCCGGGACACAAGGGCCTACGAGCAGTACTTC.

This clonotype was seen a few times. The rearrangement uses TRBV7-8 and TRBJ2-5, with 7 positions matching TRBD2. The CDR3 is 14 residues long. CDR1 and CDR2 from the germline V gene are SGHVS and FQNEAQ. V lost 5 bases to trimming and J lost 4 bases; unmatched junction nucleotides: 7. CDR3 residues: CASSPGGSRETQYF. The DNA of the CDR3 is TGTGCCAGCAGCCCGGGGGGTAGCCGAGAGACCCAGTACTTC.

This clonotype was seen at least ten times. This chain links TRBV5-1 with TRBJ2-1, with 8 bases aligning to TRBD2. CDR1 and CDR2 from the germline V gene are SGHRS and YFSETQ. With V trimmed by 0 bases and J by 4 bases, 6 bases remained unmatched. The CDR3 sequence is 16 residues long. CDR3 in DNA: TGCGCCAGCAGCTTGGCGGGGGGGCGCGGATACAATGAGCAGTTCTTC. It translates to CASSLAGGRGYNEQFF.

V is TRBV28 and J is TRBJ2-7, with D perhaps TRBD1 or TRBD2 (5 bases each). The CDR3 extends over 13 amino acids. V was pared by 6 bases and J by 6 bases, with 15 bases between. The germline V gene encodes CDR1 MDHEN and CDR2 SYDVKM. The CDR3 DNA reads as TGTGCCAGCAGCCGGGACCCCCTCGGCGAGCAGTACTTC. It yields the protein CASSRDPLGEQYF. The variable domain in full, completed from reference TRBV28 and TRBJ2-7, reads DVKVTQSSRYLVKRTGEKVFLECVQDMDHENMFWYRQDPGLGLRLIYFSYDVKMKEKGDIPEGYSVSREKKERFSLILESASTNQTSMYLCASSRDPLGEQYFGPGTRLTVT.

This clonotype was counted at least ten times. The rearrangement links TRBV27 to TRBJ1-2, with 7 bases aligning to TRBD1. CDR1 and CDR2 (germline): MNHEY, SMNVEV (reference sequence). The trim removed 0 bases at V and 7 bases at J, leaving 11 bases unmatched. The CDR3 is 16 amino acids. CDR3 nucleotide sequence: TGTGCCAGCAGTTTATCGTACGAGACAGGGATGCGTGGCTACACCTTC. Protein: CASSLSYETGMRGYTF.

The chain couples TRBV2 to TRBJ1-1; D remains ambiguous. V was trimmed by 8 bases and J by 4 bases, leaving 14 bases between them. CDR1 and CDR2 (germline): SNHLY, FYNNEI. This CDR3 spans 13 amino acids. CDR3 bases: TGTGCCAGCCGGCAGGAGCCGGCCACTGAAGCTTTCTTT. Translated, it gives CASRQEPATEAFF.

CDR3 DNA sequence: TGCAGTGCTAGAGCGCCGGGACGACGGAATGAGCAGTTCTTC. Its protein is CSARAPGRRNEQFF. The chain joins TRBV20-1 to TRBJ2-1; TRBD1 or TRBD2 may be the D gene (5 bases each). The length of the CDR3 is 14 residues. Trimming cost V 1 base and J 7 bases, with 14 bases left between them. Germline loops: CDR1 DFQATT, CDR2 SNEGSKA (reference sequence).

This clonotype was found many times. The chain joins TRBV11-2 to TRBJ1-2; weak D call: TRBD1 (6 bases). The V end lost 0 bases, the J end lost 3 bases, and 8 bases lay between the germline ends. The V gene's germline CDR1 is SGHAT and CDR2 FQNNGV. The CDR3 covers 14 residues. The CDR3 DNA follows: TGTGCCAGCAGCTTAGAGGGGACACACTATGGCTACACCTTC. It yields the protein CASSLEGTHYGYTF.

This clonotype was counted at least ten times. The rearrangement links TRBV30 to TRBJ1-1; the match to TRBD1 covers 11 bases. Germline V gene data show CDR1 as GTSNPN and CDR2 as SVGIG (reference sequence). Trimming cost V 4 bases and J 7 bases; bases outside gene matches: 5. The CDR3 has 13 amino acids. CDR3 coding DNA: TGTGCCTGGACCACGGACAGGGGGCTTGAAGCTTTCTTT. This gives the protein CAWTTDRGLEAFF.

This clonotype was found a few times. V and J are TRBV6-5 and TRBJ1-2; D call uncertain. In germline, CDR1 is MNHEY, CDR2 SVGAGI. V was clipped by 4 bases and J by 0 bases, with 9 bases between them. There are 14 residues in the CDR3. In DNA form, the CDR3 reads TGTGCCAGCAGTTCTCCAGGCGCTAACTATGGCTACACCTTC. Its translation is CASSSPGANYGYTF.

This clonotype occurred many times. This rearrangement joins TRBV12-3 or TRBV12-4 to TRBJ2-7; 7 positions agree with TRBD1. The CDR3 spans 14 residues. V gave up 4 bases and J gave up 1 base; unmatched junction bases: 4. The CDR3 is CASSSRQGSYEQYF. DNA for the CDR3: TGTGCCAGCAGTTCCCGACAGGGTTCCTACGAGCAGTACTTC.

The rearrangement links TRBV15 to TRBJ1-2, with TRBD1 matching over 7 bases. Germline V CDR1 and CDR2: LNHNV, YYDKDF (reference sequence). V gave up 4 bases and J gave up 7 bases; unmatched junction bases: 9. There are 14 residues in the CDR3. CDR3 loop: CATSTADRASGYTF. The DNA of the CDR3 is TGTGCCACCAGCACCGCCGACAGGGCCTCTGGCTACACCTTC.

This sequence joins TRBV7-6 and TRBJ2-5; D remains unclear. The CDR3 extends over 15 amino acids. CDR1 is SGHVS, CDR2 FNYEAQ, per germline. Deletions cut 2 bases from V and 2 bases from J, with 12 bases between. The DNA for the CDR3 is TGTGCCAGCAGCTTATTGTTTGAATCACAAGAGACCCAGTACTTC. As protein: CASSLLFESQETQYF.

This clonotype was counted ten times or more. The chain joins TRBV7-9 to TRBJ2-5; 14 bases fit TRBD2. The CDR3 is 16 amino acids. Germline V gene lookup returns CDR1 SEHNR and CDR2 FQNEAQ (reference sequence). The V gene end was trimmed by 5 bases and the J gene end by 5 bases; junction bases not matched to a gene: 7. In nucleotides, the CDR3 is TGTGCCAGCAGCCTGACTAGCGGGAGGGCCACGGAGACCCAGTACTTC. It specifies CASSLTSGRATETQYF.

This clonotype was picked up a small number of times. A read error may be the cause here, since a much bigger clone is one base away. The gene calls are TRBV2 and TRBJ1-5; the D is unclear. The CDR3 is 15 amino acids. Looked up from germline, CDR1 is SNHLY and CDR2 is FYNNEI. CDR3 nucleotide sequence: TGTACCAGCAGCCCCGAAAGCCTTAGCAATCAGCCCCAGCATTTT. This encodes CTSSPESLSNQPQHF. Based on the CDR3 plus reference TRBV2 and TRBJ1-5, the full variable domain is EPEVTQTPSHQVTQMGQEVILRCVPISNHLYFYWYRQILGQKVEFLVSFYNNEISEKSEIFDDQFSVERPDGSNFTLKIRSTKLEDSAMYFCTSSPESLSNQPQHFGDGTRLSIL.

This clonotype was detected ten times or more. V is TRBV12-3 or TRBV12-4 and J is TRBJ2-2, with 7 nucleotides matching TRBD2. The CDR3 consists of 17 residues. Trimming cost V 0 bases and J 1 base; bases outside gene matches: 5. CDR3 sequence (DNA): TGTGCCAGCAGTTTAGCGCGGCGGGGGAAGAACACCGGGGAGCTGTTTTTT. Its translation is CASSLARRGKNTGELFF.

This clonotype was recorded at least ten times. This chain uses TRBV6-2 or TRBV6-3 with TRBJ2-3, with TRBD2 matching over 8 bases. Trimming removed 6 bases from V and 3 bases from J; junction bases left unmatched: 8. Per germline, CDR1 MNHEY and CDR2 SVGEGT. CDR3 size: 15 residues. The CDR3 coding sequence is TGTGCCAGCAGGCCCCCGGGACTAGGAACAGATACGCAGTATTTT. Protein sequence: CASRPPGLGTDTQYF.